The clone carrying this T cell receptor (beta chain) was detected a few times. Its cognate antigen is unknown. The junction differs from germline at one of its ends, possibly a read error. These data originate in a study of blood T cells in healthy people across ages. For the second PCR, which ran for 7 to 11 cycles, a sample-barcoded 5' primer and a J-beta primer mix were used. TCRdb used MiXCR to reprocess the 5' RACE reads, holding one entry per CDR3 protein. Of 1.5 million to 2 million distinct CDR3 sequences in the sample, roughly 27% were seen once. Sample donors were healthy Caucasian individuals that came from Russia, aged roughly 6 to 95. For every donor, a draw yielded 9.5 to 10 milliliters of peripheral blood. Findings and caveats of the study: PBMCs went unsorted, and a conclusive naive versus antigen-experienced comparison was therefore prevented. Naive CD4+ cell counts and diversity both ran higher in long-lived than in aged donors.

The sequenced material came from blood. The sequence came from a woman aged 25 to 39 in good health.

This CDR3 is CASSLAARYNEKRFF. CDR3 in DNA: TGTGCCAGCAGCTTAGCGGCCAGATATAATGAAAAACGGTTTTTT. This chain connects TRBV11-2 to TRBJ1-4; D remains unclear. The CDR3 runs to 15 residues. Germline V gene sequence: CDR1 SGHAT, CDR2 FQNNGV.